A single sample gave rise to the 2 T cell receptor beta chains below, sequenced in a study of molecular identifiers for immune sequencing clone quantification. MiXCR, applied by TCRdb to the PCR reads, yields one record per CDR3 protein. The sample has tens of thousands of distinct CDR3 sequences; around 25% are singletons. Material: naive CD8+ T cells from blood, with Jurkat cell RNA spiked in. Stated subset: FACS-sorted CD8+CD4-CCR7+CD45RA+ naive T cells. These TCRs come from a human donor in good health. Some libraries in this study had Jurkat cell RNA spiked in.

This clonotype was seen many times. The chain carries TRBV7-9 and TRBJ2-7; TRBD1 matches 9 bases. Germline V CDR1 and CDR2: SEHNR, FQNEAQ (reference sequence). CDR3 length equals 14 residues. Trimming cost V 5 bases and J 3 bases; bases outside gene matches: 5. This chain's CDR3 is CASSHGTGFYEQYF. The CDR3 DNA follows: TGTGCCAGCAGCCACGGGACAGGGTTCTACGAGCAGTACTTC.

Details on this clonotype: This could be a read error, since a much larger clone is one nucleotide away. The CDR3 sequence: CACSLYPGRWSGQPQHF. CDR3 in DNA: TGTGCCTGCAGTTTATACCCAGGGCGATGGTCGGGTCAGCCCCAGCATTTT. The V and J genes are TRBV28 and TRBJ1-5; TRBD1 is a possible D gene (5 bases). CDR1 is MDHEN, CDR2 SYDVKM, per germline. This CDR3 is 17 amino acids long.